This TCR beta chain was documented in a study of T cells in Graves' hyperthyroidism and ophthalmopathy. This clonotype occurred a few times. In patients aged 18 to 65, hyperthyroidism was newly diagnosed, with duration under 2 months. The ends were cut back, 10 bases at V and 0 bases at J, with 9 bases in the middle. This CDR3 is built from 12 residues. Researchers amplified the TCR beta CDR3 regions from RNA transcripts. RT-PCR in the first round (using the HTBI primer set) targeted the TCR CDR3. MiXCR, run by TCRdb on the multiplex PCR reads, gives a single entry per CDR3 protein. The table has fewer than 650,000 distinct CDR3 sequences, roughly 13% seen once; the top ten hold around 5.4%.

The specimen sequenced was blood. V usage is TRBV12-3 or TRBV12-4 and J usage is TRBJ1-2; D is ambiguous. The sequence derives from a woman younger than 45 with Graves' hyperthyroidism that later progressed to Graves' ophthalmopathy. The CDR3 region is CATLETNYGYTF. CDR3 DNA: TGTGCCACCCTAGAGACTAACTATGGCTACACCTTC.